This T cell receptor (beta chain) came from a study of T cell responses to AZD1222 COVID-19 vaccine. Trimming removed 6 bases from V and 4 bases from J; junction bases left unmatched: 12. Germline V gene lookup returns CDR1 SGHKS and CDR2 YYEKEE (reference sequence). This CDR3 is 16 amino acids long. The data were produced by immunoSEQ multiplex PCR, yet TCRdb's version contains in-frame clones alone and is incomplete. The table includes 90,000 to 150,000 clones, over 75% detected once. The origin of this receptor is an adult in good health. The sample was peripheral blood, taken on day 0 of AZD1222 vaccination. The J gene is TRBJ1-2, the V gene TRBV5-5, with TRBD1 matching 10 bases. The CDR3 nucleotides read TGTGCCAGCACCCCGGTAGGACAGGGGGGGTTCTATGGCTACACCTTC. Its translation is CASTPVGQGGFYGYTF. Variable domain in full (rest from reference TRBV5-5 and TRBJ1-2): DAGVTQSPTHLIKTRGQQVTLRCSPISGHKSVSWYQQVLGQGPQFIFQYYEKEERGRGNFPDRFSARQFPNYSSELNVNALLLGDSALYLCASTPVGQGGFYGYTFGSGTRLTVV.